Listed below are T cell receptor beta chains from one sample, sequenced in a study of blood T cell repertoires in COVID-19. The data were produced by immunoSEQ multiplex PCR, yet TCRdb's version contains in-frame clones alone and is incomplete. The table lists about 190,000 clones, roughly 90% of them singletons. Sequencing was done on a sample of peripheral blood. Receptors originate from a man aged 40-49 years with acute or convalescent COVID-19. Each CDR3 is given with its conserved first and last residue. D genes are given only for firm matches. Size is stated for part of the rows, as once, few or many counts, or as a class when the clone is expanded.

D: TRBD2; J: TRBJ2-3; size: .; V: TRBV12-5; CDR3: CASRSGGRRDTQYF; DNA: TGTGCTAGTCGTAGCGGGGGGCGAAGGGATACGCAGTATTTT
D: .; J: TRBJ1-2; size: .; V: TRBV5-6; CDR3: CASSLGTDYGYTF; DNA: TGTGCCAGCAGCTTGGGGACAGACTATGGCTACACCTTC
D: .; J: TRBJ1-2; size: .; V: TRBV6-5; CDR3: CASSPRTSGIYGYTF; DNA: TGTGCCAGCAGTCCAAGGACAAGTGGGATCTATGGCTACACCTTC
D: .; J: TRBJ1-2; size: .; V: TRBV6-5; CDR3: CASRDPRTTYGYTF; DNA: TGTGCCAGCAGGGACCCAAGGACAACGTATGGCTACACCTTC
D: .; J: TRBJ2-7; size: .; V: TRBV5-1; CDR3: CASSLGAGTYEQYF; DNA: TGCGCCAGCAGCTTGGGGGCAGGGACCTACGAGCAGTACTTC
D: .; J: TRBJ2-7; size: .; V: TRBV5-1; CDR3: CASSARLGVNEQYF; DNA: TGCGCCAGCAGCGCTAGGTTGGGAGTCAACGAGCAGTACTTC
D: TRBD1; J: TRBJ2-2; size: .; V: TRBV11-3; CDR3: CASSPGQGGSGELFF; DNA: TGTGCCAGCAGTCCGGGACAGGGGGGCTCCGGGGAGCTGTTTTTT
D: .; J: TRBJ2-2; size: once; V: TRBV11-2; CDR3: CASSSAGGASNTGELFF; DNA: TGTGCCAGCAGCTCCGCTGGGGGGGCCTCGAACACCGGGGAGCTGTTTTTT
D: .; J: TRBJ1-5; size: .; V: TRBV30; CDR3: CAWSAQYSNQPQHF; DNA: TGTGCCTGGAGTGCACAATATAGCAATCAGCCCCAGCATTTT
D: .; J: TRBJ2-7; size: .; V: TRBV3-1/TRBV3-2; CDR3: CASSQEQASREQYF; DNA: TGTGCCAGCAGCCAAGAACAGGCTTCCCGGGAGCAGTACTTC
D: .; J: TRBJ2-2; size: .; V: TRBV7-9; CDR3: CASSDPSRGANTGELFF; DNA: TGTGCCAGCAGCGATCCCTCCAGGGGGGCGAACACCGGGGAGCTGTTTTTT
D: .; J: TRBJ1-1; size: .; V: TRBV5-1; CDR3: CASSYRVLGTEAFF; DNA: TGCGCCAGCAGCTACAGGGTCTTGGGCACTGAAGCTTTCTTT
D: .; J: TRBJ1-1; size: .; V: TRBV9; CDR3: CASSPEDTEAFF; DNA: TGTGCCAGCAGCCCGGAGGACACTGAAGCTTTCTTT
D: .; J: TRBJ2-2; size: few; V: TRBV7-3; CDR3: CASSLGQNTGELFF; DNA: TGTGCCAGCAGCTTAGGGCAGAACACCGGGGAGCTGTTTTTT
D: TRBD1; J: TRBJ1-5; size: .; V: TRBV27; CDR3: CASSPRTGGNQPQHF; DNA: TGTGCCAGCAGTCCCCGGACAGGGGGTAATCAGCCCCAGCATTTT
D: .; J: TRBJ2-5; size: .; V: TRBV19; CDR3: CASSLSQGQETQYF; DNA: TGTGCCAGTAGCCTATCACAGGGACAAGAGACCCAGTACTTC
D: TRBD2; J: TRBJ2-1; size: .; V: TRBV7-3; CDR3: CASRISGEAYNEQFF; DNA: TGTGCCAGCAGGATTAGCGGGGAAGCCTACAATGAGCAGTTCTTC
D: .; J: TRBJ2-7; size: .; V: TRBV5-4; CDR3: CASSLGTLREQYF; DNA: TGTGCCAGCAGCTTGGGGACTTTGAGGGAGCAGTACTTC
D: TRBD1; J: TRBJ1-4; size: .; V: TRBV5-5; CDR3: CASSIRQGRANEKLFF; DNA: TGTGCCAGCAGCATCCGACAGGGCCGAGCTAATGAAAAACTGTTTTTT
D: TRBD1; J: TRBJ1-2; size: .; V: TRBV2; CDR3: CASGSRDRAPAPNYGYTF; DNA: TGTGCCAGCGGGTCCCGGGACAGGGCCCCAGCCCCAAACTATGGCTACACCTTC
D: .; J: TRBJ1-4; size: .; V: TRBV3-1/TRBV3-2; CDR3: CASILNCTPGQKATNEKLFF; DNA: TGTGCCAGCATACTCAATTGTACCCCAGGACAGAAGGCAACTAATGAAAAACTGTTTTTT
D: TRBD1; J: TRBJ1-2; size: .; V: TRBV28; CDR3: CASSSPTGRGRDGYTF; DNA: TGTGCCAGCAGTTCCCCGACAGGGAGAGGACGGGACGGCTACACCTTC
D: .; J: TRBJ1-2; size: .; V: TRBV11-1; CDR3: CASSYTGQRGYGYTF; DNA: TGTGCCAGCAGCTATACAGGGCAGCGGGGCTATGGCTACACCTTC
D: TRBD2; J: TRBJ2-3; size: .; V: TRBV5-6; CDR3: CASSPGLAGLWDTQYF; DNA: TGTGCCAGCAGCCCGGGACTAGCGGGGTTGTGGGATACGCAGTATTTT
D: TRBD1; J: TRBJ1-6; size: .; V: TRBV28; CDR3: CASSLPDRDLSPLHF; DNA: TGTGCCAGCAGTTTGCCGGACAGGGATCTTTCACCCCTCCACTTT
D: .; J: TRBJ2-3; size: .; V: TRBV7-2; CDR3: CASSLRGGQTDTQYF; DNA: TGTGCCAGCAGCTTGAGGGGGGGCCAGACAGATACGCAGTATTTT
D: .; J: TRBJ1-1; size: .; V: TRBV11-2; CDR3: CASSYPGVNTEAFF; DNA: TGTGCCAGCAGCTACCCGGGGGTGAACACTGAAGCTTTCTTT
D: .; J: TRBJ2-3; size: .; V: TRBV19; CDR3: CASSHPPPDTQYF; DNA: TGTGCCAGTAGTCATCCCCCCCCAGATACGCAGTATTTT
D: TRBD2; J: TRBJ2-3; size: .; V: TRBV29-1; CDR3: CSVEDRGWAGGADTQYF; DNA: TGCAGCGTTGAAGATCGGGGTTGGGCGGGGGGCGCAGATACGCAGTATTTT
D: TRBD2; J: TRBJ2-7; size: .; V: TRBV18; CDR3: CASSPGEMLAGYFYEQYF; DNA: TGTGCCAGCTCACCCGGAGAAATGCTAGCGGGGTATTTTTACGAGCAGTACTTC
D: TRBD1; J: TRBJ1-2; size: .; V: TRBV7-2; CDR3: CASSLQGADYGYTF; DNA: TGTGCCAGCAGCTTACAGGGGGCAGACTATGGCTACACCTTC
D: .; J: TRBJ2-7; size: .; V: TRBV5-1; CDR3: CASRGVPVSSYEQYF; DNA: TGCGCCAGCAGGGGCGTCCCAGTAAGCTCCTACGAGCAGTACTTC
D: TRBD1; J: TRBJ1-3; size: .; V: TRBV5-4; CDR3: CASSFGTANSGNTIYF; DNA: TGTGCCAGCAGCTTCGGGACAGCGAACTCTGGAAACACCATATATTTT
D: TRBD2; J: TRBJ2-1; size: .; V: TRBV29-1; CDR3: CSVEDELAGGPTVEQFF; DNA: TGCAGCGTTGAAGATGAACTAGCGGGGGGGCCAACGGTTGAGCAGTTCTTC
D: TRBD1; J: TRBJ2-5; size: .; V: TRBV7-6; CDR3: CASSLGEGGGETQYF; DNA: TGTGCCAGCAGCTTAGGGGAAGGGGGCGGGGAGACCCAGTACTTC